Below, one T cell receptor (beta chain) is given with its context. The data were taken from a study of blood T cells in healthy people across ages. Combining a sample-barcoded 5' primer with a J-beta primer mix, a second PCR ran for roughly 6 to 12 cycles. TCRdb reanalysed the 5' RACE reads using MiXCR and keeps one entry per CDR3 protein. Of 1.5 million to 2 million distinct CDR3 sequences listed, around 48% are singletons. J gave up 10 bases and V 5 bases, and 8 bases lay outside the gene matches. Germline V CDR1 and CDR2: SGHTA, FQGNSA. The CDR3 extends over 14 amino acids. The sample comprised blood. J is TRBJ1-6 and V is TRBV7-2; 7 bases agree with TRBD1. The TCR comes from a woman between 40 and 55 years old in good health. The CDR3, as DNA: TGTGCCAGCAGCAAACAGGGGAACGGATCACCCCTCCACTTT. Translating gives CASSKQGNGSPLHF.